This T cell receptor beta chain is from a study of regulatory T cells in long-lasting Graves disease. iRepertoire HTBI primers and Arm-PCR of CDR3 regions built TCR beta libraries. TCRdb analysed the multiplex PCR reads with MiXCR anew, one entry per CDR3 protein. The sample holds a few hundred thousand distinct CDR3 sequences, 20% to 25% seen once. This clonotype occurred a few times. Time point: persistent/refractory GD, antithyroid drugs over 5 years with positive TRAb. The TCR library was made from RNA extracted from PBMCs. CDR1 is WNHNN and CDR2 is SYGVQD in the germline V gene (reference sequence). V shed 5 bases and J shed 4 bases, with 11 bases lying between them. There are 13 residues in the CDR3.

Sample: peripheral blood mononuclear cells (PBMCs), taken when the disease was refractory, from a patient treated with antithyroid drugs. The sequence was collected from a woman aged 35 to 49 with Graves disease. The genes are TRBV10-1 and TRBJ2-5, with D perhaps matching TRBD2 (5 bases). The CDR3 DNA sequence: TGCGCCAGCAGTTCAAGCGCGGGAGAGACCCAGTACTTC. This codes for CASSSSAGETQYF.